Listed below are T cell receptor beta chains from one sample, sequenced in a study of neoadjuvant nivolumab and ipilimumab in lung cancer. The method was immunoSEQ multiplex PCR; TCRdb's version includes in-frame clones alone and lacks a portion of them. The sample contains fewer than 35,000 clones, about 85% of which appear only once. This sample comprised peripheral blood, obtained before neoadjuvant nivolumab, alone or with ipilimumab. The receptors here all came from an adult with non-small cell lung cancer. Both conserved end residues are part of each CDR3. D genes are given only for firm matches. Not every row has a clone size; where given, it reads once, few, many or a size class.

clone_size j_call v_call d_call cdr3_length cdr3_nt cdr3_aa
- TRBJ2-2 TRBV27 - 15 TGTGCCAGCAGTTTAACGCTATTTGGCACCGGGGAGCTGTTTTTT CASSLTLFGTGELFF
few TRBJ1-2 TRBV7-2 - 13 TGTGCCAGCAGCTTAGAAACAGGGAGAGGCTACACCTTC CASSLETGRGYTF
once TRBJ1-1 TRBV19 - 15 TGTGCCAGTAGTAAACTCGTGCGTCTGAACACTGAAGCTTTCTTT CASSKLVRLNTEAFF
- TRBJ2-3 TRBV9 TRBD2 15 TGTGCCAGCAGCGTACTAGCGGGGAGCACAGATACGCAGTATTTT CASSVLAGSTDTQYF
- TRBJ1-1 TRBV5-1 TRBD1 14 TGCGCCAGCAGCCCAACCTCAGGGGGCACTGAAGCTTTCTTT CASSPTSGGTEAFF
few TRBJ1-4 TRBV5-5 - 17 TGTGCCAGCAGCTTCGGGGTTAGCGGGGCAATATATGAAAAACTGTTTTTT CASSFGVSGAIYEKLFF
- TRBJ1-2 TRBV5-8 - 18 TGTGCCAGCAGCTTGGCCGGGGCTCCACCTCGCCTTGACTATGGCTACACCTTC CASSLAGAPPRLDYGYTF
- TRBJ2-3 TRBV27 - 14 TGTGCCAGCAGAAGACACTCCGCAGCAGATACGCAGTATTTT CASRRHSAADTQYF
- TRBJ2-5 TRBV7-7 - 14 TGTGCCAGCAGCCGAGGAGGGGGCCCAGAGACCCAGTACTTC CASSRGGGPETQYF
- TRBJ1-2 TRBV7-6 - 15 TGTGCCAGCAGCCTAAGCCCCGGGGATAACTATGGCTACACCTTC CASSLSPGDNYGYTF
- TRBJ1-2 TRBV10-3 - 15 TGTGCCATCACCCCGGGATTTGGGCAGAACTATGGCTACACCTTC CAITPGFGQNYGYTF
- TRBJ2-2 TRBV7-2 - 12 TGTGCCAGCAGCGTTAGCTCCGGGGAGCTGTTTTTT CASSVSSGELFF
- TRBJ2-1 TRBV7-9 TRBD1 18 TGTGCCAGCAGCTTAGTGTTGGGGGGACAGGGGGTTTACAATGAGCAGTTCTTC CASSLVLGGQGVYNEQFF
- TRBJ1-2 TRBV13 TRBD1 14 TGTGCCAGCAGCGAAGGACAGGGGGCGAGTGGCTACACCTTC CASSEGQGASGYTF
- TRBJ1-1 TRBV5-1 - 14 TGCGCCAGCAGCTTGGGTCCTTTGAACACTGAAGCTTTCTTT CASSLGPLNTEAFF
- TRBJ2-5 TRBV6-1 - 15 TGTGCCAGCAGGGCGGCGTTGGGGGAGCAAGAGACCCAGTACTTC CASRAALGEQETQYF
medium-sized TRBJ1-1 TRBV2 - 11 TGTGCCAGCAGTGAAGCCCTTGAAGCTTTCTTT CASSEALEAFF
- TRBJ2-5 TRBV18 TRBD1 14 TGTGCCAGCTCACCGACAGGGTTACAAGAGACCCAGTACTTC CASSPTGLQETQYF
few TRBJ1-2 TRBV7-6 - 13 TGTGCCAGCAGCTTAGTAGCAGGGGAAGGCTACACCTTC CASSLVAGEGYTF
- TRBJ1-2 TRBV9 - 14 TGTGCCAGCAGCGTAGGTGGGTTGAGCTATGGCTACACCTTC CASSVGGLSYGYTF
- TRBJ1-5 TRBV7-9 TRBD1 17 TGTGCCAGCAGCCTCGGGACAGGGGAAAATAGCAATCAGCCCCAGCATTTT CASSLGTGENSNQPQHF
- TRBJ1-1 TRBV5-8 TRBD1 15 TGTGCCAGCAGCTTTCCAGGGGGCTCGAAAACTGAAGCTTTCTTT CASSFPGGSKTEAFF
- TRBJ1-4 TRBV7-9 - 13 TGTGCCAGCAGCCCCCGGGACAATGAAAAACTGTTTTTT CASSPRDNEKLFF
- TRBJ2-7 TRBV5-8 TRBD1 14 TGTGCCAGCAGCTCGTGGACAGGACGTTACGAGCAGTACTTC CASSSWTGRYEQYF
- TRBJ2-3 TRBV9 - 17 TGTGCCAGCTCTAAAAGTGGGGGGGCCACTAGCACAGATACGCAGTATTTT CASSKSGGATSTDTQYF
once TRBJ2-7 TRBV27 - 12 TGTGCCAGCAGTTCGGTCGGAGGCGAGCAGTACTTC CASSSVGGEQYF
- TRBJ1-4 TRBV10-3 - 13 TGTGCCATCAGTGAGGGGGCTGGCGAAAAACTGTTTTTT CAISEGAGEKLFF
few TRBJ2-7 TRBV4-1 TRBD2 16 TGCGCCAGCAGCCAATCGGCTAGCGGGGGTCTCTACGAGCAGTACTTC CASSQSASGGLYEQYF
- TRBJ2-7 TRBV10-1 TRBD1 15 TGCGCCAGCAGCGATGACAGGGGAAATCCCTACGAGCAGTACTTC CASSDDRGNPYEQYF
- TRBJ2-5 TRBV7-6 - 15 TGTGCCAGCAGCTTAGAACCGGGGATCCCTGAGACCCAGTACTTC CASSLEPGIPETQYF
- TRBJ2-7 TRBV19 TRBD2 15 TGTGCCAGTAAGACAGCTAGCGGGGGCTTGTACGAGCAGTACTTC CASKTASGGLYEQYF
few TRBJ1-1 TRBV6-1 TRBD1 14 TGTGCCAGCAGGCGGGACAGGGAGAGCACTGAAGCTTTCTTT CASRRDRESTEAFF